One and the same sample provided the 5 T cell receptor beta chains below, sequenced in a study of technical replicates of blood from a handful of donors. Only in-frame clones appear in the TCRdb table, and some are missing; sequencing was by immunoSEQ multiplex PCR. Of just over 80,000 clones listed, about 94% were seen once; the top ten hold more than 0.35%. Sequencing used T cells isolated from PBMCs. These TCRs come from a human donor in good health.

The CDR3 spells CASSWTENTEAFF. Written as DNA, the CDR3 is TGTGCCAGCAGCTGGACAGAGAACACTGAAGCTTTCTTT. The chain combines TRBV5-6 with TRBJ1-1; perhaps TRBD1 as D (6 bases). The V end lost 3 bases, the J end lost 1 base, and 7 bases lay between the germline ends. The CDR3 has 13 residues. Germline V gene data show CDR1 as SGHDT and CDR2 as YYEEEE.

The chain joins TRBV9 to TRBJ2-3; D is perhaps TRBD1 (6 bases). There are 15 residues in the CDR3. The ends were cut back, 3 bases at V and 6 bases at J, with 17 bases in the middle. Germline V CDR1 and CDR2: SGDLS, YYNGEE. CDR3 nucleotides: TGTGCCAGCAGCGGAAGTCAGGGGTGGGCCGATACGCAGTATTTT. Encoded protein: CASSGSQGWADTQYF.

V usage is TRBV7-9 and J usage is TRBJ2-7; D unclear. This CDR3 spans 14 amino acids. V was shortened by 3 bases and J by 4 bases, with 13 bases between the two germline ends. Germline lookup yields CDR1 SEHNR and CDR2 FQNEAQ (reference sequence). The CDR3 region is CASSFGRAPYEQYF. The CDR3 DNA sequence: TGTGCCAGCAGCTTTGGTCGCGCCCCATACGAGCAGTACTTC.

The chain joins TRBV6-1 to TRBJ2-2, with D tentatively TRBD2 (5 bases). V lost 3 bases to trimming and J lost 5 bases, with 13 bases between them. The CDR3 has 15 amino acids. Germline CDR1 is MNHNS and CDR2 is SASEGT. This chain's CDR3 is CASSERDHLTGELFF. CDR3 in DNA: TGTGCCAGCAGTGAGAGGGATCACCTAACCGGGGAGCTGTTTTTT.

Only one count was recorded for this clone. The rearrangement links TRBV28 to TRBJ2-6; D gene uncertain. The germline V gene has CDR1 MDHEN and CDR2 SYDVKM. This CDR3 contains 13 residues. Trimming left V 8 bases short and J 4 bases short, with 9 bases between. CDR3 protein: CASEYSGANVLTF. The CDR3 nucleotides read TGTGCCAGCGAGTACTCCGGGGCCAACGTCCTGACTTTC.